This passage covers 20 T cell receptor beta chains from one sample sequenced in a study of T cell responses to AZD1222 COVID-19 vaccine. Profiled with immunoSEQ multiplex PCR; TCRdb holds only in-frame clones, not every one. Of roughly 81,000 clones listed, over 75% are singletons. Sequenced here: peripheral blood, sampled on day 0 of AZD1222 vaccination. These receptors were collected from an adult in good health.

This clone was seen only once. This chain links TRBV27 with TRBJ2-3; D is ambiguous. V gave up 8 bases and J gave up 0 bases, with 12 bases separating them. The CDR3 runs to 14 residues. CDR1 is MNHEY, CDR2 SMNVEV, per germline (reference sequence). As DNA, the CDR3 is TGTGCCAGCGGCGCGATGGGCAGCACAGATACGCAGTATTTT. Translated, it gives CASGAMGSTDTQYF.

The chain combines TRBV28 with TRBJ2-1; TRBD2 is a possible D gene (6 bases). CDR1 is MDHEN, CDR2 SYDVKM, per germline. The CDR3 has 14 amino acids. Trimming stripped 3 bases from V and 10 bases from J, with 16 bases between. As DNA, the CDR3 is TGTGCCAGCAGTTTCGGCGGGACCCCCAGAGAGCAGTTCTTC. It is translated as CASSFGGTPREQFF.

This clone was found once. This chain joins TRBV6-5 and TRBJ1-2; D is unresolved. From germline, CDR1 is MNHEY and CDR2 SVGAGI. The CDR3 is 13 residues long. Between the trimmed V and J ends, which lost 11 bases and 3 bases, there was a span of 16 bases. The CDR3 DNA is TGTGCCTGCCAGAGGGAGCTGGACTATGGCTACACCTTC. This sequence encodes CACQRELDYGYTF.

The CDR3 sequence is CASSQGQNNQPQHF. Here the CDR3 DNA reads TGTGCCAGCTCACAGGGACAAAACAATCAGCCCCAGCATTTT. The gene calls are TRBV18 and TRBJ1-5, with D possibly TRBD1 on 6 matching bases. From germline, CDR1 is KGHSH and CDR2 LQKENI. The CDR3 is 14 amino acids. V was trimmed by 4 bases and J by 3 bases, leaving 10 bases between them.

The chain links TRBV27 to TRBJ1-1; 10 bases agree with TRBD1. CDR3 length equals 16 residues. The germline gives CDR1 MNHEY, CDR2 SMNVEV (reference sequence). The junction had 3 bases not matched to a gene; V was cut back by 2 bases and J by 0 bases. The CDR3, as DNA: TGTGCCAGCAGTTTACCGACAGGGGGCATGAACACTGAAGCTTTCTTT. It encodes CASSLPTGGMNTEAFF.

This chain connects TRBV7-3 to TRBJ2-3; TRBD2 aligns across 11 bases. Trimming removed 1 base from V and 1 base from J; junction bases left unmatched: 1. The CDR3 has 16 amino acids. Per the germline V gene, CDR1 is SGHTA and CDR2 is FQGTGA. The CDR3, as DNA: TGTGCCAGCAGCTTAAGGGGACTAGCGGGCACAGATACGCAGTATTTT. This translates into CASSLRGLAGTDTQYF.

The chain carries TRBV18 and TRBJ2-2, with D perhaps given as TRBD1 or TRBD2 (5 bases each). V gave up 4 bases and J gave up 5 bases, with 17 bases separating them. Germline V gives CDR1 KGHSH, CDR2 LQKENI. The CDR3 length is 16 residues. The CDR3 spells CASSRNRDRLTGELFF. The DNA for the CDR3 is TGTGCCAGCTCACGAAATAGGGACCGTCTAACCGGGGAGCTGTTTTTT.

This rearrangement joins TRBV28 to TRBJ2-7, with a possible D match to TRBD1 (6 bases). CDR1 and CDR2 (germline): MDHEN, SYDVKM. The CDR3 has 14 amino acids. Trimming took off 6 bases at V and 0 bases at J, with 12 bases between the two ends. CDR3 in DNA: TGTGCCAGCAGGTGGATGGACAGCTCCTACGAGCAGTACTTC. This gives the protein CASRWMDSSYEQYF.

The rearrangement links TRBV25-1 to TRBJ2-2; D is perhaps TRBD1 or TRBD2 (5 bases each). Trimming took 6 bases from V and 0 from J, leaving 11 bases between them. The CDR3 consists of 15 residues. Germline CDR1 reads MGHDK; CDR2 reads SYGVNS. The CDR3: CASRAGTSNTGELFF. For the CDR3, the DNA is TGTGCCAGCAGAGCCGGGACCTCGAACACCGGGGAGCTGTTTTTT. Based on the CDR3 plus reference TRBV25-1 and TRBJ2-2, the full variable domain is EADIYQTPRYLVIGTGKKITLECSQTMGHDKMYWYQQDPGMELHLIHYSYGVNSTEKGDLSSESTVSRIRTEHFPLTLESARPSHTSQYLCASRAGTSNTGELFFGEGSRLTVL.

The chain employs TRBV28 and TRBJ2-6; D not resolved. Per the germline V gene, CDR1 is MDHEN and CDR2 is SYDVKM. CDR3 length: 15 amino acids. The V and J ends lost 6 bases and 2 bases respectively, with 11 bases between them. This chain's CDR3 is CASREPATGANVLTF. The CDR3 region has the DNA TGTGCCAGCAGGGAGCCAGCTACTGGGGCCAACGTCCTGACTTTC. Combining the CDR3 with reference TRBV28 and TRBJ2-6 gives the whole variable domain DVKVTQSSRYLVKRTGEKVFLECVQDMDHENMFWYRQDPGLGLRLIYFSYDVKMKEKGDIPEGYSVSREKKERFSLILESASTNQTSMYLCASREPATGANVLTFGAGSRLTVL.

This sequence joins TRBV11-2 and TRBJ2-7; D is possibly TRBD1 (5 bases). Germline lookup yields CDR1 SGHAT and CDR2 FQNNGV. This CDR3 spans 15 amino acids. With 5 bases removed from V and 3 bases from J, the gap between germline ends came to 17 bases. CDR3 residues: CASSPRQGLSYEQYF. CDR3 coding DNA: TGTGCCAGCAGCCCAAGGCAGGGTTTAAGCTACGAGCAGTACTTC.

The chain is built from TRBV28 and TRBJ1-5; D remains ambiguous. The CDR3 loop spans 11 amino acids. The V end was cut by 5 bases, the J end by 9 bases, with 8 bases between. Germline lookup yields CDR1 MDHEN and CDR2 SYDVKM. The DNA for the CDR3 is TGTGCCAGCAGTCAAGTTGGGCCCCAGCATTTT. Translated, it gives CASSQVGPQHF.

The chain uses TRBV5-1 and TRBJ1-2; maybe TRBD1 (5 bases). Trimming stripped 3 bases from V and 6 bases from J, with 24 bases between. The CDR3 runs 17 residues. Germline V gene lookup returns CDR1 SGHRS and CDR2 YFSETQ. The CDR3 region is CASSYGTGSGMGHGYTF. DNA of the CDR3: TGCGCCAGCAGCTACGGTACAGGCAGTGGGATGGGTCATGGCTACACCTTC. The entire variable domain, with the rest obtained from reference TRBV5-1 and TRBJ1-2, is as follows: KAGVTQTPRYLIKTRGQQVTLSCSPISGHRSVSWYQQTPGQGLQFLFEYFSETQRNKGNFPGRFSGRQFSNSRSEMNVSTLELGDSALYLCASSYGTGSGMGHGYTFGSGTRLTVV.

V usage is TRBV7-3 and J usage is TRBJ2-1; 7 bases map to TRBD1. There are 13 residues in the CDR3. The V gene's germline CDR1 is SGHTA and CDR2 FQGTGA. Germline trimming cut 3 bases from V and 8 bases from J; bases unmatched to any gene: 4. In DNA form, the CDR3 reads TGTGCCAGCAGCTTCGACAGGGACCATGAGCAGTTCTTC. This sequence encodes CASSFDRDHEQFF.

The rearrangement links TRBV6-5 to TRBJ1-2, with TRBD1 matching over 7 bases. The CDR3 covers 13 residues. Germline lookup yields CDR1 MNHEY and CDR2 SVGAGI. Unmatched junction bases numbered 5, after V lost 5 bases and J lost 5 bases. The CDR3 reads CASSPGTDYGYTF. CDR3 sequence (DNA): TGTGCCAGCAGTCCCGGGACAGATTATGGCTACACCTTC.

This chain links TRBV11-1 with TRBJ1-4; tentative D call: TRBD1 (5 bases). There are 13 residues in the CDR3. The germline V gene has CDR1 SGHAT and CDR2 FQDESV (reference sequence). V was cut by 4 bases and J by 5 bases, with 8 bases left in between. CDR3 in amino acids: CASSSYRNEKLFF. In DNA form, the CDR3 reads TGTGCCAGCAGCTCCTACAGGAATGAAAAACTGTTTTTT.

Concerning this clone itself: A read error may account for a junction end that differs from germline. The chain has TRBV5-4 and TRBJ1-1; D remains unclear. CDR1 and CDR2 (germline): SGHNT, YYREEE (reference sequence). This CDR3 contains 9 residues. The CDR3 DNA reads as TGTGCATATAAGATCCGGGAGTCATTT. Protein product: CAYKIRESF.

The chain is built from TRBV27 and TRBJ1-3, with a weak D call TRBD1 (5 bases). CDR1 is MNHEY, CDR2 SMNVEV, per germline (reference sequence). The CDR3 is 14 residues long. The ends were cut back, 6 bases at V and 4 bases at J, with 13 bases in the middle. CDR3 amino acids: CASSSGGIGNTIYF. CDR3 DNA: TGTGCCAGCAGCTCCGGGGGGATAGGAAACACCATATATTTT.

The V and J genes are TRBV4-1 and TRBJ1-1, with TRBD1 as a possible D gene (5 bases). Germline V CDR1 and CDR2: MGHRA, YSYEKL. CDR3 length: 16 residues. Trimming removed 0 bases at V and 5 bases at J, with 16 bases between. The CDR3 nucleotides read TGCGCCAGCAGCCAAGAGGGCGGGGGAAGGAGGACTGAAGCTTTCTTT. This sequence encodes CASSQEGGGRRTEAFF.

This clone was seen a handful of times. CDR3 residues: CSVGSEAFF. CDR3 sequence (DNA): TGCAGCGTTGGGTCTGAAGCTTTCTTT. V usage is TRBV29-1 and J usage is TRBJ1-1; D ambiguous. The CDR3 consists of 9 residues. From germline, CDR1 is SQVTM and CDR2 ANQGSEA. The V and J ends lost 4 bases and 6 bases respectively, with 3 bases between them.